Below, 2 T cell receptor beta chains from the same sample are listed, as sequenced in a study of OX40 agonist ivuxolimab in advanced cancers. The protocol was immunoSEQ multiplex PCR, while the TCRdb copy is restricted to in-frame clones and leaves out a portion. The sample shows 75,000 to 90,000 clones, 80% to 90% of them seen only once. Sequences were derived from CD4+ or CD8+ T cells sorted from blood, sampled in a trial of the OX40 agonist ivuxolimab. These receptors were collected from an adult with an advanced solid tumor such as melanoma, head and neck, liver or kidney cancer.

This chain links TRBV4-1 with TRBJ2-5; the match to TRBD2 covers 9 bases. The CDR3 runs to 15 residues. After removal of 4 bases from V and 5 bases from J, the junction contained 8 bases not matched to a gene. Germline values: CDR1 MGHRA, CDR2 YSYEKL. The CDR3 loop reads CASSLTSGPMETQYF. The CDR3 DNA is TGCGCCAGCAGCCTGACTAGCGGTCCGATGGAGACCCAGTACTTC.

This sequence joins TRBV6-1 and TRBJ1-1; D is possibly TRBD1 (5 bases). CDR1 and CDR2 (germline): MNHNS, SASEGT. The CDR3 is made up of 14 amino acids. Trimming stripped 7 bases from V and 10 bases from J, with 22 bases between. The CDR3 loop is CASIASAGGSGAFF. The CDR3 coding sequence is TGTGCCAGCATAGCTTCTGCGGGGGGATCGGGAGCTTTCTTT.